This T cell receptor (beta chain) came from a study of T cells in Graves' hyperthyroidism and ophthalmopathy. Graves' hyperthyroidism showing no ophthalmopathy progression within 18 months was considered stable. TCR beta CDR3 region amplification was performed from RNA transcripts. Researchers ran a first-round RT-PCR on the TCR CDR3 using the HTBI primer set. Using its own MiXCR run on the multiplex PCR reads, TCRdb lists one record per CDR3 protein. This sample yields some 550,000 distinct CDR3 sequences, of which roughly 20% are seen a single time; 26% belongs to the top ten. This CDR3 contains 11 residues. V lost 5 bases and J 3 bases, leaving 5 bases between the germline ends. Germline V lookup: CDR1 WSHSY, CDR2 SAAADI. Regarding the study as a whole: In blood, most of the thyroid clonotypes expanded above 0.001 were also present. Onset of ophthalmopathy came a median approximately 6.9 months after the model predicted it.

On this clonotype itself: Antigen: not known.

The TCR was taken from a man aged 18 to 30 with Graves' hyperthyroidism. This chain connects TRBV10-2 to TRBJ2-7, with D hard to call. Sample: blood. In nucleotides, the CDR3 is TGCGCCAGCAGTTACCACTACGAGCAGTACTTC. This gives the protein CASSYHYEQYF.